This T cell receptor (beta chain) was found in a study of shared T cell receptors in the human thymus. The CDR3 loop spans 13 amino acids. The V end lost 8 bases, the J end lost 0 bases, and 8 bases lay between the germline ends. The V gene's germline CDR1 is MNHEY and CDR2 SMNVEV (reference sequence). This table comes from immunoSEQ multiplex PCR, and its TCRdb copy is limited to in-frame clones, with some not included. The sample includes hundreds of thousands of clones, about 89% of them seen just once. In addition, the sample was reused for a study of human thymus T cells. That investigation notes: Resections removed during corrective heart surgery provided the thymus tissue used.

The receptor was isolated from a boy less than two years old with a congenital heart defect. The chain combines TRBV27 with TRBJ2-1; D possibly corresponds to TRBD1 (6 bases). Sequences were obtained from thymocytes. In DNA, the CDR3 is TGTGCCAGCCGGGACATCTCCTACAATGAGCAGTTCTTC. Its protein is CASRDISYNEQFF.